The sequence of this T cell receptor (beta chain) was determined in a study of T-cell reconstitution after alpha-beta-depleted transplantation in children. General study points: One year after transplant, T-cell counts and diversity came mostly from newly produced T cells. Surviving recipient T cells and thymic progenitors underlay high day-60 TCRbeta diversity in some patients. Two months or so post-transplant, alpha-beta T cells reportedly derived from several hundred expanded graft clones.

The sample holds many counts of this clonotype. Its antigen is unknown. The CDR3 extends over 16 amino acids. Germline values: CDR1 SGHRS, CDR2 YFSETQ. Unmatched junction bases numbered 3, after V lost 3 bases and J lost 0 bases. Unique molecular identifiers were incorporated when the TCRbeta library was constructed. One entry per CDR3 protein results from TCRdb running MiXCR on the PCR reads. This repertoire shows over 150,000 distinct CDR3 sequences, around 10% found once; its top ten account for roughly 13%. The sequence came from a boy between 2 and 10 years old with acute myeloid leukemia, due to receive a stem cell transplant. This chain uses TRBV5-1 with TRBJ2-2, with TRBD1 matching over 9 bases. Sequenced material: PBMCs, taken before TCRalphabeta/CD19-depleted stem cell transplant. CDR3 amino acids: CASSSWTGANTGELFF. CDR3 bases: TGCGCCAGCAGCTCCTGGACAGGGGCGAACACCGGGGAGCTGTTTTTT.